These T cell receptor beta chains were read from a single sample in a study of spatial heterogeneity in lung cancer. TCRdb independently ran MiXCR on the 5' RACE reads; one entry per CDR3 protein. Among about 120,000 distinct CDR3 sequences listed, 9% to 15% were seen once. This sample comprised PBMCs, obtained at follow-up. The receptor set was obtained from a male donor with early-stage non-small cell lung cancer. Both conserved end residues are part of each CDR3. The D gene is left open where the match is weak. Size is omitted from some rows. Given values are once, few, many or a class for expanded clones.

D: -; V: TRBV7-2; size: many; J: TRBJ1-2; CDR3: CASSLGNRAYGYTF; DNA: TGTGCCAGCAGCTTGGGCAATCGCGCGTATGGCTACACCTTC
D: -; V: TRBV7-2; size: many; J: TRBJ2-1; CDR3: CASSLASPTYNEQFF; DNA: TGTGCCAGCAGCTTAGCGTCCCCTACCTACAATGAGCAGTTCTTC
D: TRBD1; V: TRBV28; size: many; J: TRBJ1-2; CDR3: CASFAAFGTGSPRGYTF; DNA: TGTGCCAGCTTTGCGGCGTTCGGGACAGGGAGTCCAAGGGGCTACACCTTC
D: -; V: TRBV9; size: many; J: TRBJ1-5; CDR3: CASSGGGRIPQHF; DNA: TGTGCCAGCAGCGGTGGGGGACGTATCCCCCAGCATTTT
D: -; V: TRBV20-1; size: many; J: TRBJ1-3; CDR3: CSARGTDSGNTIYF; DNA: TGCAGTGCTAGAGGGACGGACTCTGGAAACACCATATATTTT
D: -; V: TRBV5-1; size: few; J: TRBJ2-6; CDR3: CASSSEVGANVLTF; DNA: TGCGCCAGCAGCTCCGAAGTGGGGGCCAACGTCCTGACTTTC
D: -; V: TRBV5-1; size: few; J: TRBJ2-7; CDR3: CASSLAEAGPTYEQYF; DNA: TGCGCCAGCAGCTTGGCCGAGGCAGGACCTACCTACGAGCAGTACTTC
D: -; V: TRBV5-6; size: many; J: TRBJ1-1; CDR3: CASSLNLGGTEAFF; DNA: TGTGCCAGCAGCTTGAACCTGGGGGGCACTGAAGCTTTCTTT
D: -; V: TRBV7-2; size: few; J: TRBJ2-5; CDR3: CASSLAWGPQETQYF; DNA: TGTGCCAGCAGCTTAGCATGGGGGCCCCAGGAGACCCAGTACTTC
D: -; V: TRBV5-1; size: many; J: TRBJ2-3; CDR3: CASSLDQRSLDTQYF; DNA: TGCGCCAGCAGCTTGGATCAGCGAAGTTTAGATACGCAGTATTTT
D: -; V: TRBV10-3; size: -; J: TRBJ1-3; CDR3: CAIRAVTRSGNTIYF; DNA: TGTGCCATCAGGGCCGTGACCCGCTCTGGAAACACCATATATTTT
D: TRBD1; V: TRBV11-2; size: few; J: TRBJ1-2; CDR3: CASSSSGTGAPNYGYTF; DNA: TGTGCCAGCAGCTCATCCGGGACAGGGGCCCCTAACTATGGCTACACCTTC
D: -; V: TRBV20-1; size: -; J: TRBJ2-1; CDR3: CSARDPTNYNEQFF; DNA: TGCAGTGCTAGAGATCCGACAAACTACAATGAGCAGTTCTTC
D: -; V: TRBV11-2; size: -; J: TRBJ2-1; CDR3: CASSLDVQGGRFF; DNA: TGTGCCAGCAGCTTAGATGTCCAGGGGGGACGATTCTTC
D: TRBD1; V: TRBV5-1; size: many; J: TRBJ2-1; CDR3: CASSLEPTGVMNEQFF; DNA: TGCGCCAGCAGCTTGGAGCCGACAGGGGTTATGAATGAGCAGTTCTTC
D: -; V: TRBV27; size: -; J: TRBJ1-5; CDR3: CASSSDQVSNQPQHF; DNA: TGTGCCAGCAGTTCGGATCAGGTTAGCAATCAGCCCCAGCATTTT
D: -; V: TRBV7-3; size: many; J: TRBJ1-4; CDR3: CASSLTGATNEKLFF; DNA: TGTGCCAGCAGCTTAACTGGGGCAACCAATGAAAAACTGTTTTTT
D: TRBD2; V: TRBV7-2; size: few; J: TRBJ2-2; CDR3: CATSGGARTGELFF; DNA: TGTGCCACCAGCGGGGGGGCCCGGACCGGGGAGCTGTTTTTT
D: -; V: TRBV5-1; size: few; J: TRBJ2-5; CDR3: CASSFDQGETQYF; DNA: TGCGCCAGCAGCTTTGACCAGGGAGAGACCCAGTACTTC
D: -; V: TRBV7-8; size: many; J: TRBJ1-6; CDR3: CASSLEWQTSSSYNSPLHF; DNA: TGTGCCAGCAGCTTAGAGTGGCAGACATCGAGCTCCTATAATTCACCCCTCCACTTT
D: TRBD1; V: TRBV20-1; size: -; J: TRBJ1-4; CDR3: CSARDTGGVYEKLFF; DNA: TGCAGTGCTAGAGACACAGGGGGCGTCTACGAAAAACTGTTTTTT
D: -; V: TRBV20-1; size: few; J: TRBJ2-7; CDR3: CSARIDSYEQYF; DNA: TGCAGTGCTAGAATTGACAGCTACGAGCAGTACTTC
D: -; V: TRBV21-1; size: many; J: TRBJ1-5; CDR3: CASPQGLCQPQHF; DNA: TGTGCCAGCCCTCAGGGGCTATGTCAGCCCCAGCATTTT
D: -; V: TRBV28; size: many; J: TRBJ2-7; CDR3: CASKHGSSYEQYF; DNA: TGTGCCAGCAAACACGGGAGCTCCTACGAGCAGTACTTC